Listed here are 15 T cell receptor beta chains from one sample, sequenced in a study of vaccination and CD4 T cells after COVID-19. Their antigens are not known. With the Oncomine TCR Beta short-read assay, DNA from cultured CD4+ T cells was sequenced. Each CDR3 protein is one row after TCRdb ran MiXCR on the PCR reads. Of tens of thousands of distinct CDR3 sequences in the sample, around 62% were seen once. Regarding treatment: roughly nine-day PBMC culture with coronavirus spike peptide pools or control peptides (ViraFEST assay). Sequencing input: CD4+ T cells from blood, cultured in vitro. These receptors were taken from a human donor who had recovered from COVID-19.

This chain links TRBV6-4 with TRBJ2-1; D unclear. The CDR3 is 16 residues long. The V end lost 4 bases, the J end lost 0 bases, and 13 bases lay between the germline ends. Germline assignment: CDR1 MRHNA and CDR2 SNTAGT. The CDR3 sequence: CASSVRSSSSYNEQFF. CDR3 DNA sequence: TGTGCCAGCAGTGTCCGTAGCAGTAGCTCCTACAATGAGCAGTTCTTC.

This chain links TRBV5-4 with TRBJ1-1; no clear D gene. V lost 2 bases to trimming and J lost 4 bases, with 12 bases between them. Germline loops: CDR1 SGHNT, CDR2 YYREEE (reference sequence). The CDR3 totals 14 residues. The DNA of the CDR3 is TGTGCCAGCAGCTTCCGGGCCGATTCCACTGAAGCTTTCTTT. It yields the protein CASSFRADSTEAFF.

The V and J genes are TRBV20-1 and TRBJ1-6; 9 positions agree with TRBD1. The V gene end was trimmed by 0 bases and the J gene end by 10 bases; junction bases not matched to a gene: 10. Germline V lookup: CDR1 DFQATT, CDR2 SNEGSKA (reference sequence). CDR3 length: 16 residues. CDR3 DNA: TGCAGTGCTAGAGATCTAGGGACAGGGTCGGTATCACCCCTCCACTTT. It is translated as CSARDLGTGSVSPLHF.

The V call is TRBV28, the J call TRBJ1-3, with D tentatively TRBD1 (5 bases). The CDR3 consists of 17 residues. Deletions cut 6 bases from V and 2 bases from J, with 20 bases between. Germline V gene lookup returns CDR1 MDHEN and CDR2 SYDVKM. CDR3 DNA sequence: TGTGCCAGCAGCTCCGCAGGGTCTCCCCTTACTGGAAACACCATATATTTT. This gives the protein CASSSAGSPLTGNTIYF.

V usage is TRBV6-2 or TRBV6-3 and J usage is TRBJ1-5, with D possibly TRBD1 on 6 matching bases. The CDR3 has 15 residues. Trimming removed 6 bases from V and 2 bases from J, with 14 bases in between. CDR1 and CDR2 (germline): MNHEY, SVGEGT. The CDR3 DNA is TGTGCCAGCAGCCTGGGGGCCCTGGGCAATCAGCCCCAGCATTTT. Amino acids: CASSLGALGNQPQHF.

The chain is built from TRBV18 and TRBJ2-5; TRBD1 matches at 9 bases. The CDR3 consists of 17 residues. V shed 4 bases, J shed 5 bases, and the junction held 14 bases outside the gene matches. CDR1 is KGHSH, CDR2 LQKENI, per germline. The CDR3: CASSLWTGEIGVETQYF. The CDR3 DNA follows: TGTGCCAGCTCACTCTGGACAGGGGAGATTGGCGTGGAGACCCAGTACTTC.

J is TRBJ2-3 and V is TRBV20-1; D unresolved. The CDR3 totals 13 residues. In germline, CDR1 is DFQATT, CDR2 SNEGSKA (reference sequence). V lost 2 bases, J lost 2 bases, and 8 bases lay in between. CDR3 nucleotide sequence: TGCAGTGCTAGACTAGTCAACACAGATACGCAGTATTTT. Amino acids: CSARLVNTDTQYF.

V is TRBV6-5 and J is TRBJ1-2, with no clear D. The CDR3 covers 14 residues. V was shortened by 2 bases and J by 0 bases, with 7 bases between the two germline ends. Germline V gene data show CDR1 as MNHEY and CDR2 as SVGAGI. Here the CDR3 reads CASSYSLSNYGYTF. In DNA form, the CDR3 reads TGTGCCAGCAGTTACAGCCTATCTAACTATGGCTACACCTTC.

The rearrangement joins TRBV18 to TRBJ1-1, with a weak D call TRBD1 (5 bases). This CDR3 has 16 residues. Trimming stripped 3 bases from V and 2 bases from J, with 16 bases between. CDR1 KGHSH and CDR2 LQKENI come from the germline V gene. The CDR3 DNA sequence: TGTGCCAGCTCACCCCGCGGGGGAGGGGCTAACACTGAAGCTTTCTTT. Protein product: CASSPRGGGANTEAFF. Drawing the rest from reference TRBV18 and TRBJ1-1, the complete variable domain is NAGVMQNPRHLVRRRGQEARLRCSPMKGHSHVYWYRQLPEEGLKFMVYLQKENIIDESGMPKERFSAEFPKEGPSILRIQQVVRGDSAAYFCASSPRGGGANTEAFFGQGTRLTVV.

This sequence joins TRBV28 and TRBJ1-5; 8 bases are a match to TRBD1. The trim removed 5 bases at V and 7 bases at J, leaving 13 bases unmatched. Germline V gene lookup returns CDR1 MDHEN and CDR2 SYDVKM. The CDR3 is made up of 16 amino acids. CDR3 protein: CASSPGGRGLYQPQHF. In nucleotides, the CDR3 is TGTGCCAGCAGTCCGGGGGGCAGGGGGCTATACCAGCCCCAGCATTTT.

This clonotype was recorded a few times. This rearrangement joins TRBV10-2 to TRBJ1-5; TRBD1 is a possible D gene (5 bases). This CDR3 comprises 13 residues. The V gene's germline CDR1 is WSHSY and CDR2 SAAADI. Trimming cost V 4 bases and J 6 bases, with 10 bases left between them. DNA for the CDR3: TGCGCCAGCAGTGTGTTGGGGGGTCAGCCCCAGCATTTT. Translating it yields CASSVLGGQPQHF.

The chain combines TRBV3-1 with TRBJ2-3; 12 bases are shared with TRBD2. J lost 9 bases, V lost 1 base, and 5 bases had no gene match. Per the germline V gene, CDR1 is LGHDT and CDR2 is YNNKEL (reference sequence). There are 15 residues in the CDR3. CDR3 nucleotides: TGTGCCAGCAGCCAAGGACTAGCGGGGGTCGGCACGCAGTATTTT. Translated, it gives CASSQGLAGVGTQYF.

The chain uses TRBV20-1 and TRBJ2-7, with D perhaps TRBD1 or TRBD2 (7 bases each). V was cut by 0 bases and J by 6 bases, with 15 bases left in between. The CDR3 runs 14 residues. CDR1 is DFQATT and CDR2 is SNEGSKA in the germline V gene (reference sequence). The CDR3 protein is CSARDQGRGGEQYF. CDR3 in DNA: TGCAGTGCTAGAGATCAGGGCAGGGGGGGCGAGCAGTACTTC.

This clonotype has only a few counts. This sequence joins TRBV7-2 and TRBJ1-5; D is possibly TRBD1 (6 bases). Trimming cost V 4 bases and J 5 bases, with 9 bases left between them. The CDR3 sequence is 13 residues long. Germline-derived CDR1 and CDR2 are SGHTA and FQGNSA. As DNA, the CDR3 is TGTGCCAGCAGCTCGTACAGGGATCAGCCCCAGCATTTT. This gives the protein CASSSYRDQPQHF.

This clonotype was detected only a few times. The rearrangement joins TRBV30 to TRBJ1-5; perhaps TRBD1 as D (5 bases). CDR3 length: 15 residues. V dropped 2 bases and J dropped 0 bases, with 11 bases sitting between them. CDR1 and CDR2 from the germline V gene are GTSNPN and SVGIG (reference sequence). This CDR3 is CAWSSGAYSNQPQHF. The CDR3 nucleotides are TGTGCCTGGAGTTCCGGGGCATATAGCAATCAGCCCCAGCATTTT.